A single sample is the source of the 13 T cell receptor beta chains below, sequenced in a study of shared clonotypes between healthy human individuals. Repertoires were generated with immunoSEQ multiplex PCR, while TCRdb's copy carries only in-frame clones and drops some. The profile shows about 480,000 clones, more than 65% of them singletons. Sequenced input: PBMCs. The receptors shown here come from a woman aged 35 to 49 in good health. Some clones in this sample may be carry-over from other donors' samples.

This chain links TRBV5-1 with TRBJ1-3, with TRBD1 identical over 9 bases. CDR3 length: 15 residues. V lost 4 bases and J lost 2; bases outside the gene matches: 4. Per germline, CDR1 SGHRS and CDR2 YFSETQ. The CDR3 DNA follows: TGCGCCAGCAGCGCCGGGACAGGGCCTGGAAACACCATATATTTT. Translating it yields CASSAGTGPGNTIYF.

The V call is TRBV9, the J call TRBJ2-2, with 9 nucleotides matching TRBD2. Germline values: CDR1 SGDLS, CDR2 YYNGEE. There are 16 residues in the CDR3. Unmatched junction bases numbered 8, after V lost 4 bases and J lost 4 bases. The CDR3 sequence is CASSPGTSLSTGELFF. CDR3 DNA: TGTGCCAGCAGCCCAGGGACTAGCTTAAGCACCGGGGAGCTGTTTTTT.

The rearrangement links TRBV13 to TRBJ1-4; 7 positions match TRBD1. Germline trimming cut 3 bases from V and 7 bases from J; bases unmatched to any gene: 5. CDR1 is PRHDT and CDR2 is FYEKMQ in the germline V gene (reference sequence). The CDR3 runs to 14 residues. The CDR3 reads CASSLAGGAEKLFF. The CDR3 DNA reads TGTGCCAGCAGCTTGGCAGGGGGAGCTGAAAAACTGTTTTTT.

The genes are TRBV15 and TRBJ2-3; 13 nucleotides agree with TRBD2. The germline gives CDR1 LNHNV, CDR2 YYDKDF (reference sequence). V lost 5 bases to trimming and J lost 8 bases; unmatched junction nucleotides: 7. This CDR3 is built from 15 residues. The CDR3 region is CATSERTSGSATQYF. In DNA form, the CDR3 reads TGTGCCACCAGCGAACGGACTAGCGGGAGCGCTACGCAGTATTTT.

About this clone: This same CDR3 is encoded by further DNA sequences in the sample. This sequence joins TRBV18 and TRBJ1-1; D is undetermined. Trimming pared 3 bases from V and 2 bases from J, leaving 4 bases between. The CDR3 totals 12 residues. In germline, CDR1 is KGHSH, CDR2 LQKENI. The CDR3 protein is CASSPLNTEAFF. In nucleotides, the CDR3 is TGTGCCAGCTCACCCTTAAACACTGAAGCTTTCTTT.

This clone occurred once. The V gene is TRBV7-3, the J gene TRBJ2-1; D gene uncertain. Germline V CDR1 and CDR2: SGHTA, FQGTGA. This CDR3 region has 15 residues. The germline V and J ends were trimmed by 5 bases and 3 bases, with 14 bases remaining between them. The CDR3 nucleotides read TGTGCCAGCAGCCTCGCTCGGGCCTACTACAATGAGCAGTTCTTC. This encodes CASSLARAYYNEQFF. The whole variable domain, remainder taken from reference TRBV7-3 and TRBJ2-1, is GAGVSQTPSNKVTEKGKYVELRCDPISGHTALYWYRQSLGQGPEFLIYFQGTGAADDSGLPNDRFFAVRPEGSVSTLKIQRTERGDSAVYLCASSLARAYYNEQFFGPGTRLTVL.

This clone was seen many times. Distinct nucleotide sequences in the sample also encode this CDR3. The rearrangement joins TRBV7-8 to TRBJ1-5; TRBD1 matches 9 bases. V shed 5 bases, J shed 5 bases, and the junction held 7 bases outside the gene matches. Germline V gene data show CDR1 as SGHVS and CDR2 as FQNEAQ. The CDR3 has 15 residues. Here the CDR3 reads CASSPGTGSDQPQHF. In DNA form, the CDR3 reads TGTGCCAGCAGCCCCGGGACAGGGTCGGATCAGCCCCAGCATTTT.

This chain connects TRBV11-2 to TRBJ2-7, with a possible D match to TRBD2 (7 bases). Per germline, CDR1 SGHAT and CDR2 FQNNGV. Between the trimmed V and J ends, which lost 6 bases and 3 bases, there was a span of 24 bases. The CDR3 is 17 amino acids. The CDR3, as DNA: TGTGCCAGCAGATCGGGGGGCGGGCAGGGGAAGTTCTACGAGCAGTACTTC. Amino acid sequence: CASRSGGGQGKFYEQYF. The full variable domain, completed using reference TRBV11-2 and TRBJ2-7, is EAGVAQSPRYKIIEKRQSVAFWCNPISGHATLYWYQQILGQGPKLLIQFQNNGVVDDSQLPKDRFSAERLKGVDSTLKIQPAKLEDSAVYLCASRSGGGQGKFYEQYFGPGTRLTVT.

This clone is termed medium-sized (0.01 to 0.1%). This chain links TRBV7-6 with TRBJ2-2; a possible D gene is TRBD1 (5 bases). The V gene's germline CDR1 is SGHVS and CDR2 FNYEAQ. The V end was cut by 0 bases, the J end by 6 bases, with 8 bases between. There are 14 residues in the CDR3. The CDR3 reads CASSLAVGAGELFF. CDR3 in DNA: TGTGCCAGCAGCTTAGCGGTAGGGGCCGGGGAGCTGTTTTTT.

On this clone itself: Additional DNA sequences in this sample encode the identical CDR3. This sequence joins TRBV9 and TRBJ1-4, with TRBD1 matching over 9 bases. CDR1 is SGDLS and CDR2 is YYNGEE in the germline V gene. V lost 1 base to trimming and J lost 8 bases; unmatched junction nucleotides: 6. The CDR3 has 15 residues. This CDR3 is CASSVQTGGGEKLFF. As DNA, the CDR3 is TGTGCCAGCAGCGTACAGACAGGGGGTGGAGAAAAACTGTTTTTT. Full variable domain (outside the CDR3, taken from reference TRBV9 and TRBJ1-4): DSGVTQTPKHLITATGQRVTLRCSPRSGDLSVYWYQQSLDQGLQFLIQYYNGEERAKGNILERFSAQQFPDLHSELNLSSLELGDSALYFCASSVQTGGGEKLFFGSGTQLSVL.

The chain uses TRBV15 and TRBJ2-7, with D possibly being TRBD2 (5 bases). This CDR3 has 15 amino acids. Trimming removed 0 bases from V and 6 bases from J, with 15 bases in between. In germline, CDR1 is LNHNV, CDR2 YYDKDF (reference sequence). This CDR3 is CATSRDRAGLVEQYF. For the CDR3, the DNA is TGTGCCACCAGCAGAGATCGGGCAGGACTTGTCGAGCAGTACTTC.

Ten or more counts support this clone. The CDR3 DNA reads as TGCGCCAGCAGCCAAGGAGGCGGCACCATATATTTT. It translates to CASSQGGGTIYF. The chain links TRBV4-3 to TRBJ1-3; D gene unclear. Deletions cut 1 base from V and 9 bases from J, with 7 bases between. This CDR3 is built from 12 residues. Per the germline V gene, CDR1 is LGHNA and CDR2 is YSLEER.

The chain links TRBV7-9 to TRBJ2-7; D is uncertain. V was cut by 3 bases and J by 6 bases, with 9 bases left in between. The CDR3 extends over 12 amino acids. Germline V lookup: CDR1 SEHNR, CDR2 FQNEAQ (reference sequence). The CDR3 is CASSFNPREQYF. The CDR3 DNA reads TGTGCCAGCAGCTTCAACCCGCGCGAGCAGTACTTC.